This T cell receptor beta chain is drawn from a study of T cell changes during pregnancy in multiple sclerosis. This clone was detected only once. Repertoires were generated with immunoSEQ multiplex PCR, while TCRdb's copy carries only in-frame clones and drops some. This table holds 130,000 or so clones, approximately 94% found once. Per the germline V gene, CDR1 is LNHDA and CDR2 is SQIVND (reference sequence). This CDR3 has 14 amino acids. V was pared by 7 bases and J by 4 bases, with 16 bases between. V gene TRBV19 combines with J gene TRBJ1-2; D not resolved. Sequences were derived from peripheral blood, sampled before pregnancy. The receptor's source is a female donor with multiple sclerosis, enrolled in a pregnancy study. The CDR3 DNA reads TGTGCCAGTACCGAGGCCCCGTTCCTCTATGGCTACACCTTC. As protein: CASTEAPFLYGYTF.